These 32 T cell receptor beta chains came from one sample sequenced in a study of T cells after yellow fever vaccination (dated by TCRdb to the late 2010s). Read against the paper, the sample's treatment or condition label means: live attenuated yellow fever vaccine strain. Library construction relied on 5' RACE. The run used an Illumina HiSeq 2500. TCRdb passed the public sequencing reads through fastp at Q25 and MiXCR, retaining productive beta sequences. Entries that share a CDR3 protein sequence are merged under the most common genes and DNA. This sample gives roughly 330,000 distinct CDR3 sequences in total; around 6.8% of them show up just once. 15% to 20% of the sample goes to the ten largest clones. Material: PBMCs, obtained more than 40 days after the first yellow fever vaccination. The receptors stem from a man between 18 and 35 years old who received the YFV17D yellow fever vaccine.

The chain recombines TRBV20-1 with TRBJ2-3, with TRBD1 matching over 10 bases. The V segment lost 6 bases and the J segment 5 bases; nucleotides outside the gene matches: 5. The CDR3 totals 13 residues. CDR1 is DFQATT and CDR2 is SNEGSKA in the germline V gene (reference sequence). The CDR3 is CSARTGGGDTQYF. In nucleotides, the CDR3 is TGCAGTGCCCGGACAGGGGGAGGAGATACGCAGTATTTT.

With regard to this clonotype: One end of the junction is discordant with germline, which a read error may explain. The CDR3 reads CCARDLVSGTVASPLHF. The CDR3 DNA follows: TGCTGTGCTAGAGATCTCGTTTCGGGGACAGTAGCATCACCCCTCCACTTT. The chain is built from TRBV20-1 and TRBJ1-6; 7 bases fit TRBD1. CDR1 and CDR2 (germline): DFQATT, SNEGSKA (reference sequence). CDR3 size: 17 residues.

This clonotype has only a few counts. The CDR3, as DNA: TGCAGTGCTAGAGATCGGGTCGATAGGGTCGACACCGGGGAGCTGTTTTTT. Its protein product is CSARDRVDRVDTGELFF. V usage is TRBV20-1 and J usage is TRBJ2-2; unclear D gene. Germline CDR1 DFQATT, CDR2 SNEGSKA (reference sequence). The CDR3 spans 17 residues. Trimming pared 0 bases from V and 3 bases from J, leaving 17 bases between.

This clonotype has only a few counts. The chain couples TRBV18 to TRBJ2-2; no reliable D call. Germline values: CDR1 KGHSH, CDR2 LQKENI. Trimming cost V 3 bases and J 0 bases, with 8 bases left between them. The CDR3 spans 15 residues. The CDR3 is CASSPLEPNTGELFF. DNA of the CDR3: TGTGCCAGCTCACCTCTAGAACCGAACACCGGGGAGCTGTTTTTT.

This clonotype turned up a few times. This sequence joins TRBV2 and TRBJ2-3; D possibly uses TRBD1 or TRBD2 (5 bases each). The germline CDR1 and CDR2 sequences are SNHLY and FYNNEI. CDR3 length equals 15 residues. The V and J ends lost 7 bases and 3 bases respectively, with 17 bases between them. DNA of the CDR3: TGTGCCAGCATGGGGCTAGCACTCGGTACAGATACGCAGTATTTT. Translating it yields CASMGLALGTDTQYF.

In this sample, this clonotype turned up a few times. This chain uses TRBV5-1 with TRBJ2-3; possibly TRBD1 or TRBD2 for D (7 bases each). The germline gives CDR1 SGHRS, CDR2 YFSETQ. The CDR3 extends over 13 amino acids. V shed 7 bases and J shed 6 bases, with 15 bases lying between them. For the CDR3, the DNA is TGCGCCAGCTATAGACAGGGAGGGGATACGCAGTATTTT. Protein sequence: CASYRQGGDTQYF.

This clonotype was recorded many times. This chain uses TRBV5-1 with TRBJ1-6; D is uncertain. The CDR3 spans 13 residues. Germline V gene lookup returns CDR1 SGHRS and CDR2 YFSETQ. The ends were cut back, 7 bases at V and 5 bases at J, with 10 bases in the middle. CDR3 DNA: TGCGCCAGCCGGGAGAGCGATAATTCACCCCTCCACTTT. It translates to CASRESDNSPLHF.

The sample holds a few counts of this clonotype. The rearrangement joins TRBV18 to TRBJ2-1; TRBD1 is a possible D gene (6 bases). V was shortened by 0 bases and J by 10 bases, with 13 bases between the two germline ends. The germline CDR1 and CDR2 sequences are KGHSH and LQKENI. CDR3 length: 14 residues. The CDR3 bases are TGTGCCAGCTCACCACCAGGGGGACGCGGGGAGCAGTTCTTC. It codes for CASSPPGGRGEQFF. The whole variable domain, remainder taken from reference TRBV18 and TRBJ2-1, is NAGVMQNPRHLVRRRGQEARLRCSPMKGHSHVYWYRQLPEEGLKFMVYLQKENIIDESGMPKERFSAEFPKEGPSILRIQQVVRGDSAAYFCASSPPGGRGEQFFGPGTRLTVL.

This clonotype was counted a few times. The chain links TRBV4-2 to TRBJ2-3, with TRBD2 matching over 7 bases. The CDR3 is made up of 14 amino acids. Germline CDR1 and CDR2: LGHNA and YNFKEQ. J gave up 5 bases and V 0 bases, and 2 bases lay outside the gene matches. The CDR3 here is CASSQEASGDTQYF. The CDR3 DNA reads TGTGCCAGCAGCCAAGAGGCTAGCGGAGATACGCAGTATTTT.

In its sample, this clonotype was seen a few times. CDR3: CASSFPGYYGYTF. The CDR3, as DNA: TGTGCCAGCAGCTTTCCGGGGTACTATGGCTACACCTTC. V usage is TRBV7-9 and J usage is TRBJ1-2; D gene ambiguous. The CDR3 sequence is 13 residues long. V gave up 3 bases and J gave up 3 bases, with 8 bases separating them. Germline assignment: CDR1 SEHNR and CDR2 FQNEAQ (reference sequence).

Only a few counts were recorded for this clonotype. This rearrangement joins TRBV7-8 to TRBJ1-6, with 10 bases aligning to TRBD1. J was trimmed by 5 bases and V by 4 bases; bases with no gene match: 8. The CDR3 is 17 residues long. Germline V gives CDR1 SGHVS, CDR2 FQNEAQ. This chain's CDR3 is CASSSRPGQGHNSPLHF. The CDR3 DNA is TGTGCCAGCAGCTCGAGACCGGGACAGGGGCATAATTCACCCCTCCACTTT.

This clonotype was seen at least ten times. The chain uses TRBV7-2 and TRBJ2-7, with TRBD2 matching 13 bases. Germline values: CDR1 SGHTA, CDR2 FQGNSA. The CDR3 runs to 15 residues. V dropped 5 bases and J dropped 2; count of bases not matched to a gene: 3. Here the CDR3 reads CASSLLAGGTYEQYV. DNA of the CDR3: TGTGCCAGCAGCCTACTAGCGGGGGGGACCTACGAGCAGTACGTC.

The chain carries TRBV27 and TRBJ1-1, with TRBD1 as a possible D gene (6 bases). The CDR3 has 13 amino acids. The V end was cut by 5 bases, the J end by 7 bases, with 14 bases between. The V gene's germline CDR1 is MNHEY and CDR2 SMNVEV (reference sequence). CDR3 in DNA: TGTGCCAGCAGTCCACCCCTGACAGGTGAAGCTTTCTTT. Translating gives CASSPPLTGEAFF.

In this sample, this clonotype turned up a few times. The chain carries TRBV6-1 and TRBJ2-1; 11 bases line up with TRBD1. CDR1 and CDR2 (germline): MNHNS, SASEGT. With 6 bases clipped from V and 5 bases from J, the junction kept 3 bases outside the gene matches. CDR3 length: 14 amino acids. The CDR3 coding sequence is TGTGCCAGCAGGGGACAGGGGGATAACAATGAGCAGTTCTTC. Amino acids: CASRGQGDNNEQFF.

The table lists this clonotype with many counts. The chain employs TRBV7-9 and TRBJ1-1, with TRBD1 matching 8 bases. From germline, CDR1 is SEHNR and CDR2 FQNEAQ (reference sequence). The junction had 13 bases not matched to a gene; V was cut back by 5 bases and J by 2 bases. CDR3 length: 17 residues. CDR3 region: CASSISPGTGYNTEAFF. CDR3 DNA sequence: TGTGCCAGCAGCATCAGCCCCGGGACAGGTTATAACACTGAAGCTTTCTTT.

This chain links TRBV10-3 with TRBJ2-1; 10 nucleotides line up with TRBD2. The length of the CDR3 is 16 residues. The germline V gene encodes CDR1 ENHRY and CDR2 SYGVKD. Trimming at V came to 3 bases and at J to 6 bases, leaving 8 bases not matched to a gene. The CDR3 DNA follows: TGTGCCATCAGTGATAGCCGTATAGCGGGGGGCAATGAGCAGTTCTTC. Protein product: CAISDSRIAGGNEQFF.

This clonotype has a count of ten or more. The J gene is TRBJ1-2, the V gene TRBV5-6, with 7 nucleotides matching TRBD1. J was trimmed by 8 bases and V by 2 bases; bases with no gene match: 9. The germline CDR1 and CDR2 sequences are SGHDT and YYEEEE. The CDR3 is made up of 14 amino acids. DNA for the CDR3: TGTGCCAGCAGCTTAACCGACAGGGCTGCGGGCTACACCTTC. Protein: CASSLTDRAAGYTF. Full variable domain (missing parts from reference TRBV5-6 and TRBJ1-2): DAGVTQSPTHLIKTRGQQVTLRCSPKSGHDTVSWYQQALGQGPQFIFQYYEEEERQRGNFPDRFSGHQFPNYSSELNVNALLLGDSALYLCASSLTDRAAGYTFGSGTRLTVV.

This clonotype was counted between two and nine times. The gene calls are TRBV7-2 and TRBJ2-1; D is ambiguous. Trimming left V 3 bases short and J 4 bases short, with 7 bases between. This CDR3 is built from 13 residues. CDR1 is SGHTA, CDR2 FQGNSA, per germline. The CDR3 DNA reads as TGTGCCAGCAGCTTCGGCATTTACAATGAGCAGTTCTTC. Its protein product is CASSFGIYNEQFF.

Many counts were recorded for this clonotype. The CDR3, as DNA: TGTGCCAGTACCTGGGAGGGAACTGAAGCTTTCTTT. This encodes CASTWEGTEAFF. This chain connects TRBV5-6 to TRBJ1-1; D is unclear. CDR3 size: 12 residues. The germline V and J ends were trimmed by 8 bases and 5 bases, with 13 bases remaining between them. Germline-derived CDR1 and CDR2 are SGHDT and YYEEEE.

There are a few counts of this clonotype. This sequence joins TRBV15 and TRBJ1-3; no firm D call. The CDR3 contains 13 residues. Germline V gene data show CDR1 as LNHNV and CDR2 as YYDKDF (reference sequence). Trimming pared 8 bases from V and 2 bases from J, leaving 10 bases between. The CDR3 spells CATPRYPGNTIYF. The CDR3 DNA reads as TGTGCCACCCCCAGGTATCCTGGAAACACCATATATTTT.

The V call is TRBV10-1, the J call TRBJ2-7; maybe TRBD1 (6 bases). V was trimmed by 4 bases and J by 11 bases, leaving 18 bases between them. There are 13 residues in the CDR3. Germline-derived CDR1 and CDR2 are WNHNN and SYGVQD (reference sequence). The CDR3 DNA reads TGCGCCAGCAGTGCAACCGTTCCAGGGGAAAAGTACTTC. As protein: CASSATVPGEKYF.

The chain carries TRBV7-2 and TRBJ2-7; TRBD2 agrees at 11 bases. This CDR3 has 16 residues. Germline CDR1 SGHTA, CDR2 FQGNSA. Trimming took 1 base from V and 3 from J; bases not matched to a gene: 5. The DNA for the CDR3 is TGTGCCAGCAGCTTAGGACTAGCGGGGAACCTCTACGAGCAGTACTTC. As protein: CASSLGLAGNLYEQYF.

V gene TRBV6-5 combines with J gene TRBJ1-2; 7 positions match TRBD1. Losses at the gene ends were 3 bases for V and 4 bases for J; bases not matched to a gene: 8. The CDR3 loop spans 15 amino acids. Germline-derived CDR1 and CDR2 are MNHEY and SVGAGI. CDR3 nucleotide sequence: TGTGCCAGCAGTTATAACGACAGGGAAATCTATGGCTACACCTTC. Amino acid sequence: CASSYNDREIYGYTF.

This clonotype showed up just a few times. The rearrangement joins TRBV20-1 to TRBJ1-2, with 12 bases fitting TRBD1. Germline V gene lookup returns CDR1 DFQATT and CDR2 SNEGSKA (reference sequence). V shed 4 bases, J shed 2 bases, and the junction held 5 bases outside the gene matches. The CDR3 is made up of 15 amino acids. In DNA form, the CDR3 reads TGCAGTGCTACCGGGACAGGGGGCCGCAACTATGGCTACACCTTC. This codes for CSATGTGGRNYGYTF.

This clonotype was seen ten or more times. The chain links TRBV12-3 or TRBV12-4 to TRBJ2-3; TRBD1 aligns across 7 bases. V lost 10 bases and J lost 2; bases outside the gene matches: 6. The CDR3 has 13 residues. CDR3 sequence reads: CATRDSSTDTQYF. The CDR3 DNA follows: TGTGCCACAAGGGACAGCTCCACAGATACGCAGTATTTT.

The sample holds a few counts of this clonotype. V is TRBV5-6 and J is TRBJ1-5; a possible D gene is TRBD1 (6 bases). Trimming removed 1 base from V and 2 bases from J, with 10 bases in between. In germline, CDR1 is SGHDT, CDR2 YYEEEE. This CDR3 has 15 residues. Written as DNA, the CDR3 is TGTGCCAGCAGCTTGTCAGGGGCGGGCAATCAGCCCCAGCATTTT. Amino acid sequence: CASSLSGAGNQPQHF.

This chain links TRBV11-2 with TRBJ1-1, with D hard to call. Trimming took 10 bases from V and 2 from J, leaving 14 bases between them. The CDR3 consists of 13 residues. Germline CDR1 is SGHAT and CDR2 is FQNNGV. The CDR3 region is CAIVSGSNTEAFF. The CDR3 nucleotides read TGTGCCATCGTTTCGGGGAGTAACACTGAAGCTTTCTTT. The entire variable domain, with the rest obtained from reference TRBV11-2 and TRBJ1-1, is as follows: EAGVAQSPRYKIIEKRQSVAFWCNPISGHATLYWYQQILGQGPKLLIQFQNNGVVDDSQLPKDRFSAERLKGVDSTLKIQPAKLEDSAVYLCAIVSGSNTEAFFGQGTRLTVV.

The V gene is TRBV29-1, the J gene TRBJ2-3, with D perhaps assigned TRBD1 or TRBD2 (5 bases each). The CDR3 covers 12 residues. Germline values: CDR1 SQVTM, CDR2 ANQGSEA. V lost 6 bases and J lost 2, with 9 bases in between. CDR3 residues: CSVGEYTDTQYF. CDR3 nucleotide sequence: TGCAGCGTGGGGGAATACACAGATACGCAGTATTTT.

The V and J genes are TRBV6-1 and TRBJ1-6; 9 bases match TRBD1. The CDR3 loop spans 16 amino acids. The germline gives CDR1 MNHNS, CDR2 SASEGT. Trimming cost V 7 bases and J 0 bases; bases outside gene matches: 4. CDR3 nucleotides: TGTGCCAGCAAGCCGGGACAGGGCTCCTATAATTCACCCCTCCACTTT. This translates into CASKPGQGSYNSPLHF.

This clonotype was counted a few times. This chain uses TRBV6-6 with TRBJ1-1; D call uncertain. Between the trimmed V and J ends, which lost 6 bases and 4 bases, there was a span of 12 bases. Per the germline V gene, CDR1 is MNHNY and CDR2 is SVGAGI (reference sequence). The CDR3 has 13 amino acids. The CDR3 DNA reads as TGTGCCAGCAGCGTGGAGGGATCCACTGAAGCTTTCTTT. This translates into CASSVEGSTEAFF.

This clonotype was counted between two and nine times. For the CDR3, the DNA is TGTGCCAGCGCCGCTGGGACAGTGAACACCGGGGAGCTGTTTTTT. Protein sequence: CASAAGTVNTGELFF. The chain recombines TRBV27 with TRBJ2-2; TRBD1 matches at 7 bases. CDR1 is MNHEY, CDR2 SMNVEV, per germline (reference sequence). V gave up 8 bases and J gave up 1 base; unmatched junction bases: 7. The CDR3 has 15 amino acids.

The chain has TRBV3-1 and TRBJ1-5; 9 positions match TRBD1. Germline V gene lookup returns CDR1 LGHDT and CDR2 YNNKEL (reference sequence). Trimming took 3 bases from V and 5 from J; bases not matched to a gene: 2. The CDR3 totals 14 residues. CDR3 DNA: TGTGCCAGCAGCCAGACAGGGGGGCATCAGCCCCAGCATTTT. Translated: CASSQTGGHQPQHF. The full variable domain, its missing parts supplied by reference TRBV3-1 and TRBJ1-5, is DTAVSQTPKYLVTQMGNDKSIKCEQNLGHDTMYWYKQDSKKFLKIMFSYNNKELIINETVPNRFSPKSPDKAHLNLHINSLELGDSAVYFCASSQTGGHQPQHFGDGTRLSIL.